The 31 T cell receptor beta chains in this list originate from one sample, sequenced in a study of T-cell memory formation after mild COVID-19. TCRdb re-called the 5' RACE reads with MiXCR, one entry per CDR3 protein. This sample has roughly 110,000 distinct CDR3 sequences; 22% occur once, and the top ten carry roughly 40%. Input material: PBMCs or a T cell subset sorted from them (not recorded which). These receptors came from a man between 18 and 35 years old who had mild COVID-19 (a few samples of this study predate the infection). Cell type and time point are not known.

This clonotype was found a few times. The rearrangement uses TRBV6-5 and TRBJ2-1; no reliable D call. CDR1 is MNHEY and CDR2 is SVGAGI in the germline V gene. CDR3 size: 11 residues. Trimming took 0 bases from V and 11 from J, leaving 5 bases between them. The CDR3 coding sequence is TGTGCCAGCAGTTACTCTGAGAAGCAGTTCTTC. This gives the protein CASSYSEKQFF.

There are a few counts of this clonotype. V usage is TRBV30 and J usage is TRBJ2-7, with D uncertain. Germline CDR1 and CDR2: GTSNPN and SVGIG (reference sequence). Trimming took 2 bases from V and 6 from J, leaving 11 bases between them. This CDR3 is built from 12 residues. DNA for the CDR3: TGTGCCTGGAGTCACGGATCGGGCGAGCAGTACTTC. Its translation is CAWSHGSGEQYF.

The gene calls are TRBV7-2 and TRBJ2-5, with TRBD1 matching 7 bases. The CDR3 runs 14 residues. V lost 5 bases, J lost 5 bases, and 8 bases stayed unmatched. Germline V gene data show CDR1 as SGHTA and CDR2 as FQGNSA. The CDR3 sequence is CASSKTGQGETQYF. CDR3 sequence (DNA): TGTGCCAGCAGCAAGACAGGGCAAGGGGAGACCCAGTACTTC.

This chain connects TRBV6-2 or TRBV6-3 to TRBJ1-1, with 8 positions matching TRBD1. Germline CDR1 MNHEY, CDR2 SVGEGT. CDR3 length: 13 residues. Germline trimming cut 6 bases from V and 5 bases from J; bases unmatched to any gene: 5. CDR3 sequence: CASRTGQGTEAFF. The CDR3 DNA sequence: TGTGCCAGCAGGACAGGACAGGGAACTGAAGCTTTCTTT.

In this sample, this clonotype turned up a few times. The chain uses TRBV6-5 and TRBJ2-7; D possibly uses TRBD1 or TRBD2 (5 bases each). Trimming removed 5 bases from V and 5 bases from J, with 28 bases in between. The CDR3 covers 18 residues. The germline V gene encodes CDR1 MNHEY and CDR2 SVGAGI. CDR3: CASSPGTTIRTIMDEQYF. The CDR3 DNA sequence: TGTGCCAGCAGTCCCGGGACGACTATAAGAACTATTATGGACGAGCAGTACTTC.

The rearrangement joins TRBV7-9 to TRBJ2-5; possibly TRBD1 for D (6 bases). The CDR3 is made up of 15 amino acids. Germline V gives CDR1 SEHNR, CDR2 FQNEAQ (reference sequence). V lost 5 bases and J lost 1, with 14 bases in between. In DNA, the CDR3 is TGTGCCAGCAGCCCTAGACAGGATTCCCAAGAGACCCAGTACTTC. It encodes CASSPRQDSQETQYF. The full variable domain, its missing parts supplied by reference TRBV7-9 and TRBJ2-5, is DTGVSQNPRHKITKRGQNVTFRCDPISEHNRLYWYRQTLGQGPEFLTYFQNEAQLEKSRLLSDRFSAERPKGSFSTLEIQRTEQGDSAMYLCASSPRQDSQETQYFGPGTRLLVL.

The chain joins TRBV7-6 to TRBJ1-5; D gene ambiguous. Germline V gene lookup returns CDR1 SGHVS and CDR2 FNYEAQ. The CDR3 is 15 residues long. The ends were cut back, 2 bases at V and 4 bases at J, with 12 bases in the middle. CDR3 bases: TGTGCCAGCAGCTTATTCAAGCCACTTAATCAGCCCCAGCATTTT. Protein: CASSLFKPLNQPQHF.

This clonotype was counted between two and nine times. DNA for the CDR3: TGTGCCAGCAGTCACCCGCCCGTCGATAGCGGGGGCACAGATACGCAGTATTTT. Amino acid sequence: CASSHPPVDSGGTDTQYF. The chain carries TRBV12-3 or TRBV12-4 and TRBJ2-3; 8 nucleotides align to TRBD2. This CDR3 has 18 amino acids. J lost 1 base, V lost 5 bases, and 14 bases had no gene match.

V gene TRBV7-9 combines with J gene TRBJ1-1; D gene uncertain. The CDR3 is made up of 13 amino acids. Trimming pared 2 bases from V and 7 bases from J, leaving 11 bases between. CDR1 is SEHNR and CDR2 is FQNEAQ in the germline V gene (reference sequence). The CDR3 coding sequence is TGTGCCAGCAGCTTAACGGGCTGGGATGAAGCTTTCTTT. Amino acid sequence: CASSLTGWDEAFF. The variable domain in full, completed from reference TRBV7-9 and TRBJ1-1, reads DTGVSQNPRHKITKRGQNVTFRCDPISEHNRLYWYRQTLGQGPEFLTYFQNEAQLEKSRLLSDRFSAERPKGSFSTLEIQRTEQGDSAMYLCASSLTGWDEAFFGQGTRLTVV.

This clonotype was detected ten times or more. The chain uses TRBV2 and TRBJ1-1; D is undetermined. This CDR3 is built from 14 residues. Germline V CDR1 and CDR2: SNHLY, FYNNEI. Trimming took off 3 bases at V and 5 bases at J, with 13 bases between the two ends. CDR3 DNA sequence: TGTGCCAGCAGTGAGAGCAGTGTGGGGACTGAAGCTTTCTTT. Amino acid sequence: CASSESSVGTEAFF. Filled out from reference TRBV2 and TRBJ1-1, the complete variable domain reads EPEVTQTPSHQVTQMGQEVILRCVPISNHLYFYWYRQILGQKVEFLVSFYNNEISEKSEIFDDQFSVERPDGSNFTLKIRSTKLEDSAMYFCASSESSVGTEAFFGQGTRLTVV.

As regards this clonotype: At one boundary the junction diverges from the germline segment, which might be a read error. The CDR3 protein is CASSQDHRGGLNTEVFF. DNA of the CDR3: TGCGCCAGCAGCCAAGATCACCGGGGGGGTCTGAACACTGAAGTTTTCTTT. The rearrangement links TRBV4-1 to TRBJ1-1; D might be TRBD1 (5 bases). The CDR3 sequence is 17 residues long. Germline V lookup: CDR1 MGHRA, CDR2 YSYEKL.

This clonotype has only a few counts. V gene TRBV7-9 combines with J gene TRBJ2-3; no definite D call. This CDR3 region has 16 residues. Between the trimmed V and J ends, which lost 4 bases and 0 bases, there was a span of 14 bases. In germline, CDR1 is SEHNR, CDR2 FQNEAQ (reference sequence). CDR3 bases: TGTGCCAGCAGCTCCACCACAAGCGAGAGCACAGATACGCAGTATTTT. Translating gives CASSSTTSESTDTQYF.

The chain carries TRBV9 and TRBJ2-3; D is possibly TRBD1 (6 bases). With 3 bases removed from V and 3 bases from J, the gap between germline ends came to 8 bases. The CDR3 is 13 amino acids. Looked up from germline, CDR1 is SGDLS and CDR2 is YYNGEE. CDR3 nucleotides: TGTGCCAGCAGCGGAGGACAGACAGATACGCAGTATTTT. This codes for CASSGGQTDTQYF.

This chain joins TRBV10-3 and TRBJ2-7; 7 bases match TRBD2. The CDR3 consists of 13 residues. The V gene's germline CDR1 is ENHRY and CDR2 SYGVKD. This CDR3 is CATGAGSSYEQYV. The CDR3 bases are TGTGCGACTGGAGCGGGGAGCTCCTACGAGCAGTACGTC.

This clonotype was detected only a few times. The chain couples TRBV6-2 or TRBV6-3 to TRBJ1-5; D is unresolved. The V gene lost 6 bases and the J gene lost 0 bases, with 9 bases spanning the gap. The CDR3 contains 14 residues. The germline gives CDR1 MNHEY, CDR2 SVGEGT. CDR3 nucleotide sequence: TGTGCCAGCAGAAACAGTGATAGCAATCAGCCCCAGCATTTT. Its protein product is CASRNSDSNQPQHF.

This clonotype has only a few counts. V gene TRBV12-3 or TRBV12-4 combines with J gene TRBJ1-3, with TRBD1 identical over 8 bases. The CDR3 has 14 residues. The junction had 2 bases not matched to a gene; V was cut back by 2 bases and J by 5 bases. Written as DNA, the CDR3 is TGTGCCAGCAGTTTATCAGGGGGCAGAAACACCATATATTTT. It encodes CASSLSGGRNTIYF.

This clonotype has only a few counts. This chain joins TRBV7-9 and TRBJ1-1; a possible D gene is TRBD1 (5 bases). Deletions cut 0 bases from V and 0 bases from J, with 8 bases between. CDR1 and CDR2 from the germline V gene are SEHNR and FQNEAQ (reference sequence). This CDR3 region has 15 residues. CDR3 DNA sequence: TGTGCCAGCAGCTTAGCTCAGGGCCTGAACACTGAAGCTTTCTTT. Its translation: CASSLAQGLNTEAFF.

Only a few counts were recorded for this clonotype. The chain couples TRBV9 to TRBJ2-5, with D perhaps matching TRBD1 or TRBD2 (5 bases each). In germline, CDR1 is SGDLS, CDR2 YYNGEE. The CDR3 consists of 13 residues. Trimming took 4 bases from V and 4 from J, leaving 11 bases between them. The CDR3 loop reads CASSPGPTETQYF. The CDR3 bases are TGTGCCAGCAGCCCGGGACCGACAGAGACCCAGTACTTC.

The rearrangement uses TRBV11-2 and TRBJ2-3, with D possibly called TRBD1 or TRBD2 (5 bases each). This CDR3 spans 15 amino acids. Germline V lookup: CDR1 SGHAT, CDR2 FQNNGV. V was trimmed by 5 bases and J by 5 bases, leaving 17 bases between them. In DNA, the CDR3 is TGTGCCAGCAGCCCCCCGCAGGGAGTGGAAGATACGCAGTATTTT. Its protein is CASSPPQGVEDTQYF.

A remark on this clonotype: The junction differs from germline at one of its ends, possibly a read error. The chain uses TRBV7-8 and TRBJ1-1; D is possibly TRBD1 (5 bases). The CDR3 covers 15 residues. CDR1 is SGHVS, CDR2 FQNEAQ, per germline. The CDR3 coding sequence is TGTGCCAGCAGCTTAGATGGGGCGGCATACACTGAAGCTTTATTT. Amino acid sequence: CASSLDGAAYTEALF.

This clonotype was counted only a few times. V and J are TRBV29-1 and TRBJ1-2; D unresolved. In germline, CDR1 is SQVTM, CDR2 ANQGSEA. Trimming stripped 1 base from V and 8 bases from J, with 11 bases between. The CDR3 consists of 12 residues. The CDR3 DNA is TGCAGCGTTGAAGTCCAGGCTTGGGGCTACACCTTC. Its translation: CSVEVQAWGYTF.

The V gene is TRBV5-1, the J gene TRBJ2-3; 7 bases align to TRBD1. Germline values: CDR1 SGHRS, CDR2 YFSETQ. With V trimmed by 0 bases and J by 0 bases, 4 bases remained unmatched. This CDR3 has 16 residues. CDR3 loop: CASSLGYRGSTDTQYF. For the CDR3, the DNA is TGCGCCAGCAGCTTGGGCTACAGGGGAAGCACAGATACGCAGTATTTT.

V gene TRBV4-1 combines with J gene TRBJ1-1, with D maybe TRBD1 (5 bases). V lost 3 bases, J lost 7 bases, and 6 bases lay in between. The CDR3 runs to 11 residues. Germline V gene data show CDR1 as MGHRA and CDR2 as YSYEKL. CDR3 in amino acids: CASSQGLEAFF. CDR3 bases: TGCGCCAGCAGCCAGGGACTTGAAGCTTTCTTT.

The CDR3 DNA reads TGTGCCAGCAGTTTCACACCGAACACTGAAGCTTTCTTT. Translated, it gives CASSFTPNTEAFF. The chain joins TRBV12-3 or TRBV12-4 to TRBJ1-1; D is uncertain. Trimming took off 3 bases at V and 1 base at J, with 6 bases between the two ends. The CDR3 spans 13 residues.

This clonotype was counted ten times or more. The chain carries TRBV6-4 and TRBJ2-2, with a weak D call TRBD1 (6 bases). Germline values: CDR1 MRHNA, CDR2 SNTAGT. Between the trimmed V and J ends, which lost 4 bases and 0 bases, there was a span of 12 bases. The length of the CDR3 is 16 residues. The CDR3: CASSVAQGANTGELFF. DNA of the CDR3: TGTGCCAGCAGTGTTGCACAGGGCGCGAACACCGGGGAGCTGTTTTTT.

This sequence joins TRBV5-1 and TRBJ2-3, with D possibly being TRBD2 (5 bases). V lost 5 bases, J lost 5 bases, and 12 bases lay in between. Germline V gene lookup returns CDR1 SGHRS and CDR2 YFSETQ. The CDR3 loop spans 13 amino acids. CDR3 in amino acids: CASSWRSGDTQYF. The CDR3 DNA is TGCGCCAGCAGTTGGAGGTCCGGAGATACGCAGTATTTT. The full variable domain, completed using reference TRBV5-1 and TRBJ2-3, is KAGVTQTPRYLIKTRGQQVTLSCSPISGHRSVSWYQQTPGQGLQFLFEYFSETQRNKGNFPGRFSGRQFSNSRSEMNVSTLELGDSALYLCASSWRSGDTQYFGPGTRLTVL.

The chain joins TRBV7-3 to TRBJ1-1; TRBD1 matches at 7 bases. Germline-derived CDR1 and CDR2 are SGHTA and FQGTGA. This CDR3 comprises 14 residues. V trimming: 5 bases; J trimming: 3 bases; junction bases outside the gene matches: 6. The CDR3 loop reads CASSLTGVDTEAFF. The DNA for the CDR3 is TGTGCCAGCAGCCTTACAGGGGTGGACACTGAAGCTTTCTTT.

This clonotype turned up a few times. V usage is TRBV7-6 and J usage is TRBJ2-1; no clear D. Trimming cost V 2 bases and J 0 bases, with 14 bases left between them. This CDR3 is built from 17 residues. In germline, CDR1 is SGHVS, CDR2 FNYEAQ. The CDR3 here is CASSLLRSLSSYNEQFF. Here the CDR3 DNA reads TGTGCCAGCAGCTTATTGAGGTCTTTGAGCTCCTACAATGAGCAGTTCTTC.

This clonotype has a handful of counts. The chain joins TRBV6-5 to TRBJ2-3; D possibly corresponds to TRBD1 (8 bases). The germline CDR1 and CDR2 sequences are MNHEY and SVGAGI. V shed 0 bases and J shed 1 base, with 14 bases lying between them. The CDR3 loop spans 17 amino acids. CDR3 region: CASSYSTGGEGTDTQYF. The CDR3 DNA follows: TGTGCCAGCAGTTACTCTACAGGGGGGGAGGGCACAGATACGCAGTATTTT.

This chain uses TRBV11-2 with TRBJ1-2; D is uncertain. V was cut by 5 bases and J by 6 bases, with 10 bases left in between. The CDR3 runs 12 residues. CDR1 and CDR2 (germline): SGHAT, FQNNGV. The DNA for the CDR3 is TGTGCCAGCAGCCTCTCAGTAGATGGCTACACCTTC. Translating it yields CASSLSVDGYTF.

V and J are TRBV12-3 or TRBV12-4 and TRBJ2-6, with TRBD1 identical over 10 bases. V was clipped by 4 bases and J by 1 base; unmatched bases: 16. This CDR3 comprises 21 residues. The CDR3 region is CASSSLTGGEGYRSGANVLTF. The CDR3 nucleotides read TGTGCCAGCAGTTCCCTGACAGGGGGCGAGGGATATCGGTCTGGGGCCAACGTCCTGACTTTC.